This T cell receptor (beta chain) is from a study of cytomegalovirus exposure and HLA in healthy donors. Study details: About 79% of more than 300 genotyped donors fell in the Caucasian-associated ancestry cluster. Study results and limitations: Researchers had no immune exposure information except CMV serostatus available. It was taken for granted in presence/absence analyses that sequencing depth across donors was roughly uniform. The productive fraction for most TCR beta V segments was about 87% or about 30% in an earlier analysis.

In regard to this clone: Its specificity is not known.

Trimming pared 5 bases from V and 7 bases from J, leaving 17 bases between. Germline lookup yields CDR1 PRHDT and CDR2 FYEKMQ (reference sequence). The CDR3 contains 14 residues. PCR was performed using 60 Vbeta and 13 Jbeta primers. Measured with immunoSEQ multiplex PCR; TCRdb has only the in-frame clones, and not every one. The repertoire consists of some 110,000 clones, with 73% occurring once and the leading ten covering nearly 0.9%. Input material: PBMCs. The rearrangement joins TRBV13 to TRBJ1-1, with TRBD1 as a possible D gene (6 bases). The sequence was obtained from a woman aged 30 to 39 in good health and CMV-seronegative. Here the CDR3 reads CASSEGGGIGEAFF. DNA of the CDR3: TGTGCCAGCAGCGAAGGGGGAGGGATTGGTGAAGCTTTCTTT.